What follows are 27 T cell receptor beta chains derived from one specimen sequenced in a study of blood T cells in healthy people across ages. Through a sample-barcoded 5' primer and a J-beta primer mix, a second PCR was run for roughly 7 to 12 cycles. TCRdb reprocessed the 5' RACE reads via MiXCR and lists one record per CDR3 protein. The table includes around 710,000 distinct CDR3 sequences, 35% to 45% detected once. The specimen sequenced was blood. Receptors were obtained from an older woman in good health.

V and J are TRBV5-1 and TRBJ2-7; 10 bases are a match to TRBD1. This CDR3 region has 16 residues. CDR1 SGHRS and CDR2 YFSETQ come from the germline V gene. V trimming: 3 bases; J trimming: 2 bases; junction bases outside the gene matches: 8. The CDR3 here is CASSWTGQGVPYEQYF. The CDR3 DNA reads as TGCGCCAGCAGCTGGACCGGACAGGGGGTTCCCTACGAGCAGTACTTC.

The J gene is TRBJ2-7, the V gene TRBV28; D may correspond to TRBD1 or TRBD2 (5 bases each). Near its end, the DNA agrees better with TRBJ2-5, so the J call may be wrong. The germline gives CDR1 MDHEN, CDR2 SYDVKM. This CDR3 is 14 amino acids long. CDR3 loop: CASSRPGTRGTQYF. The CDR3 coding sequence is TGTGCCAGCAGCCGCCCCGGGACCCGAGGGACCCAGTACTTC.

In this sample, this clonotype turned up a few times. The CDR3: CSVEEEGATEAFF. Here the CDR3 DNA reads TGCAGCGTTGAAGAGGAGGGGGCCACTGAAGCTTTCTTT. This chain links TRBV29-1 with TRBJ1-1; 7 bases line up with TRBD1. Trimming at V came to 0 bases and at J to 4 bases, leaving 2 bases not matched to a gene. Germline CDR1 SQVTM, CDR2 ANQGSEA. The CDR3 runs 13 residues.

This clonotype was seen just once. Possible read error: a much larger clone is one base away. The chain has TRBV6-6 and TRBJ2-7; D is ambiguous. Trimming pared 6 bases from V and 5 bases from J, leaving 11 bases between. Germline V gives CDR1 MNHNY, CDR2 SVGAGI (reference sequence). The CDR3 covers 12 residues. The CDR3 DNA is TGTGCCAGCAGCCCCAAGAAGGACGAGCAGTACTTC. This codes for CASSPKKDEQYF.

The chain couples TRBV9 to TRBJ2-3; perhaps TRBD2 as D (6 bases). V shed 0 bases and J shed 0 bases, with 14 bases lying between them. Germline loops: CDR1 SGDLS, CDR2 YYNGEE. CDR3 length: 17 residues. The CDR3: CASSVAGLTVSTDTQYF. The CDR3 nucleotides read TGTGCCAGCAGCGTAGCTGGACTAACGGTTAGCACAGATACGCAGTATTTT.

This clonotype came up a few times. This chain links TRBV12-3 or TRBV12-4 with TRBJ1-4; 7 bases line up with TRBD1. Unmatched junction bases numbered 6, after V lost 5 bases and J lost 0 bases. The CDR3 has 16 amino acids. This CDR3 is CASSPRQGATNEKLFF. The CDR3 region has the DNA TGTGCCAGCAGTCCACGACAGGGAGCAACTAATGAAAAACTGTTTTTT.

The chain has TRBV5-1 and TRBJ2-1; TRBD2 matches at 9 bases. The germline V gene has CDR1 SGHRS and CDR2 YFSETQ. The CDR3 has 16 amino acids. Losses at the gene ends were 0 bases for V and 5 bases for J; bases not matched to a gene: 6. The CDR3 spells CASSLATSGNNNEQFF. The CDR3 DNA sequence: TGCGCCAGCAGCTTGGCGACTAGCGGTAATAACAATGAGCAGTTCTTC. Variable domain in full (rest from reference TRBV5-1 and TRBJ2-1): KAGVTQTPRYLIKTRGQQVTLSCSPISGHRSVSWYQQTPGQGLQFLFEYFSETQRNKGNFPGRFSGRQFSNSRSEMNVSTLELGDSALYLCASSLATSGNNNEQFFGPGTRLTVL.

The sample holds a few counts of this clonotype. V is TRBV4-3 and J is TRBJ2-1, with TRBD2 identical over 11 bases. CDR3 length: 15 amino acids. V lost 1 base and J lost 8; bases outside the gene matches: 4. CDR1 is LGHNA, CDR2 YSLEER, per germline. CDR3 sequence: CASSQVASGRHEQFF. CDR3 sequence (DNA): TGCGCCAGCAGCCAAGTGGCTAGCGGGAGGCATGAGCAGTTCTTC.

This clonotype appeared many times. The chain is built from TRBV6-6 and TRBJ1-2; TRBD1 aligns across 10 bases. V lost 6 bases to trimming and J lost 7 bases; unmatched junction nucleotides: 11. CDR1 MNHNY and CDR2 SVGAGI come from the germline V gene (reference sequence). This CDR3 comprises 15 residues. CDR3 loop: CASSQGQGTQGGYTF. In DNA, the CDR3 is TGTGCCAGCAGCCAGGGACAGGGGACCCAAGGTGGCTACACCTTC.

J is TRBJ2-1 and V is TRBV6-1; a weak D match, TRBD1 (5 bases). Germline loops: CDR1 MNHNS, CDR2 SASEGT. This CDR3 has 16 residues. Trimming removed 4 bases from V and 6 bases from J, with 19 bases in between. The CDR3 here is CASSGSLTDFGNEQFF. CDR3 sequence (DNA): TGTGCCAGCAGTGGCAGCTTGACAGACTTCGGCAATGAGCAGTTCTTC.

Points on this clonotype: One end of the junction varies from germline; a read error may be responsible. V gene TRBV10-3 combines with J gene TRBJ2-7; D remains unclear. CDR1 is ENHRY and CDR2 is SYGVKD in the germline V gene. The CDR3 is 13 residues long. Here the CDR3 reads CAICRAEVDEQYF. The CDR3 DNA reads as TGCGCCATTTGTAGGGCGGAAGTCGACGAGCAGTACTTC.

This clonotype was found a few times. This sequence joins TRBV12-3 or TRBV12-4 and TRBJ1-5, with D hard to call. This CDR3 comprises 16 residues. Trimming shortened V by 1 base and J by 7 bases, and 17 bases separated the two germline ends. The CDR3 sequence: CASSLVIGGQRQPQHF. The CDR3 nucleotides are TGTGCCAGCAGTTTAGTTATAGGCGGGCAGCGCCAGCCCCAGCATTTT.

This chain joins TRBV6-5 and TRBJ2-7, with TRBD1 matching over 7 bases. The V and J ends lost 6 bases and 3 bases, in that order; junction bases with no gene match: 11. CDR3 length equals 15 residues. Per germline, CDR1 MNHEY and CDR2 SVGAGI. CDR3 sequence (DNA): TGTGCCAGCAGCCGGACAGGAGTTGGCCTCTACGAGCAGTACTTC. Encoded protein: CASSRTGVGLYEQYF.

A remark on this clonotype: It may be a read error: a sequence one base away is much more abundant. CDR3 DNA: TGTGCCAGCAGTTGCGGGACAGGCTCTTCCAACGAGCAGTACTTC. It is translated as CASSCGTGSSNEQYF. The chain uses TRBV12-3 or TRBV12-4 and TRBJ2-5; 8 bases map to TRBD1. The J call is in doubt because the DNA end fits TRBJ2-7 better. The length of the CDR3 is 15 residues.

The CDR3 is CSARQQTGGYSPLHF. DNA for the CDR3: TGCAGTGCTAGACAGCAAACAGGGGGCTATTCACCCCTCCACTTT. The chain carries TRBV20-1 and TRBJ1-6; TRBD1 agrees at 9 bases. The CDR3 consists of 15 residues. V lost 2 bases and J lost 8; bases outside the gene matches: 7. Germline V lookup: CDR1 DFQATT, CDR2 SNEGSKA (reference sequence).

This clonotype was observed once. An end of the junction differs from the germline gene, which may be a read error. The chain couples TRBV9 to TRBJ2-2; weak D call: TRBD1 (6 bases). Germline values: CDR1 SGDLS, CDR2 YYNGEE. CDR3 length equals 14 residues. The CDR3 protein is CAISPAGETGELFF. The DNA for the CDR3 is TGTGCCATCAGCCCGGCAGGGGAAACCGGGGAGCTGTTTTTT.

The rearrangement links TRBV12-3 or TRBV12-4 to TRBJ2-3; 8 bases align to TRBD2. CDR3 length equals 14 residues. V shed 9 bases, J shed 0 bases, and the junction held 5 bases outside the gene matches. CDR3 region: CASSTSVSTDTQYF. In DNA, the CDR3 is TGTGCCAGTTCGACTAGCGTTAGCACAGATACGCAGTATTTT.

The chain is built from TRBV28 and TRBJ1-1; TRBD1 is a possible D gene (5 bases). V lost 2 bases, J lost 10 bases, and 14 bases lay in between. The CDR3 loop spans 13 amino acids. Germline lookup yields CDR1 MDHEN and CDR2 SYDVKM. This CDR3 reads CASSLRTWGGAFF. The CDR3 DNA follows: TGTGCCAGCAGTTTACGGACGTGGGGGGGAGCTTTCTTT.

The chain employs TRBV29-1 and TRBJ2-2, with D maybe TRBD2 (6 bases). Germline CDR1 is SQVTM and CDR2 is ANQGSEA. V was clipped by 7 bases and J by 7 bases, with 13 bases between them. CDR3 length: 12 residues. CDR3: CSGQPGDGELFF. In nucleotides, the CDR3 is TGCAGCGGGCAGCCGGGGGACGGGGAGCTGTTTTTT.

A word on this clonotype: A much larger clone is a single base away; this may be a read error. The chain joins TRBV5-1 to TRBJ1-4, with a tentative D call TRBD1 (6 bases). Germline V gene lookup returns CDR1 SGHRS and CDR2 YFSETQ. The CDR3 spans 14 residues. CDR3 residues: CASSDDRSNKKLFF. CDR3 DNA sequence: TGCGCCAGCAGCGACGACAGGTCTAATAAAAAACTGTTTTTT.

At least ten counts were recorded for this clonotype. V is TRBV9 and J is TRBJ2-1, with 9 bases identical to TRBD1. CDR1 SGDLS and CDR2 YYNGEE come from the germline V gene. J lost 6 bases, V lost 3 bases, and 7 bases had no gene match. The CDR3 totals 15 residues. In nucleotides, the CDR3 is TGTGCCAGCAGCGCAGGACAGGGGTATGTCAATGAGCAGTTCTTC. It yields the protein CASSAGQGYVNEQFF.

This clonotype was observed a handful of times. The CDR3 protein is CAISEGQDSTKLFF. The CDR3 coding sequence is TGTGCCATCAGTGAGGGACAGGATTCGACAAAACTGTTTTTT. V is TRBV10-3 and J is TRBJ1-4, with TRBD1 identical over 7 bases. Per the germline V gene, CDR1 is ENHRY and CDR2 is SYGVKD. The V gene end was trimmed by 2 bases and the J gene end by 10 bases; junction bases not matched to a gene: 7. The CDR3 spans 14 residues.

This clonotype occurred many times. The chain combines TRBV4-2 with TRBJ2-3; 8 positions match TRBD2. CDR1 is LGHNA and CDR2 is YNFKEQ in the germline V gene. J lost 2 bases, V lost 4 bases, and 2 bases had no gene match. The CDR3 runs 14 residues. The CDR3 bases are TGTGCCAGCAGCCCACTAGCGGACACAGATACGCAGTATTTT. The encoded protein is CASSPLADTDTQYF.

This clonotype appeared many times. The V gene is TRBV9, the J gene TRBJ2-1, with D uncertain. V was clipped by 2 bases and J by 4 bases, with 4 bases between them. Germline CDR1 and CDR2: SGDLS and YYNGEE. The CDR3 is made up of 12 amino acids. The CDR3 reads CASSVGYNEQFF. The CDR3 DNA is TGTGCCAGCAGCGTGGGTTACAATGAGCAGTTCTTC.

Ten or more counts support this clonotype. In DNA form, the CDR3 reads TGTGCCAGCAGCCTGACAGGCCTAACCTACGAGCAGTACTTC. This encodes CASSLTGLTYEQYF. V and J are TRBV6-5 and TRBJ2-7, with D maybe TRBD1 (6 bases). With 6 bases removed from V and 2 bases from J, the gap between germline ends came to 14 bases. The CDR3 has 14 residues. Germline-derived CDR1 and CDR2 are MNHEY and SVGAGI.

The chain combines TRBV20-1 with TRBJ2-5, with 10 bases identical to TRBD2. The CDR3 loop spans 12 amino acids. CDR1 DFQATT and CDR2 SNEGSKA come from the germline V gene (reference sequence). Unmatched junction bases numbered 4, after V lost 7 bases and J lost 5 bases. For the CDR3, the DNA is TGCAGTGTAGCGGGAGGTGCTGAGACCCAGTACTTC. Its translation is CSVAGGAETQYF.

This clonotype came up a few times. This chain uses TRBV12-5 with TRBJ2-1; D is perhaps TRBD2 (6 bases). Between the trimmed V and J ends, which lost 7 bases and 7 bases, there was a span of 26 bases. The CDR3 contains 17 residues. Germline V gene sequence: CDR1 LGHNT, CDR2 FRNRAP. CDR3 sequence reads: CASASWGGTQTFNEQFF. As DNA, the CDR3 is TGTGCTAGTGCCTCTTGGGGCGGGACCCAGACATTTAATGAGCAGTTCTTC.